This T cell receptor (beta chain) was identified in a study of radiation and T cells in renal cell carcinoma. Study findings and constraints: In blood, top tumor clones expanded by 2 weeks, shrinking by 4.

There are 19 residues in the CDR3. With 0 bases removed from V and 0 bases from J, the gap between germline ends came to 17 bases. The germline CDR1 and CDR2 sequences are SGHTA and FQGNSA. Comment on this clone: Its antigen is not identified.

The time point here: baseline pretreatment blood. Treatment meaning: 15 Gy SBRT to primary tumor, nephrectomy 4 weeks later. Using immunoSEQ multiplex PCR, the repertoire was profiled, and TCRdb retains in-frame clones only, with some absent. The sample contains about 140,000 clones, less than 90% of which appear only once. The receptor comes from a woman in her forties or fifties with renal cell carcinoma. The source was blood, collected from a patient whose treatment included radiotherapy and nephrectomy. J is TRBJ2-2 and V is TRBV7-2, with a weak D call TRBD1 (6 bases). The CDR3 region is CASSLAPARGFANTGELFF. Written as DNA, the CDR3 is TGTGCCAGCAGCTTAGCCCCAGCAAGGGGGTTCGCGAACACCGGGGAGCTGTTTTTT.